This TCR beta chain was captured in a study of T cells in Graves' hyperthyroidism and ophthalmopathy. For the diagnoses, clinical symptoms, serum thyroxine and TRAb, thyroid ultrasound and orbital computed tomography were used. Amplified TCR beta CDR3 regions derived from RNA transcripts. First-round RT-PCR with HTBI primers amplified the TCR CDR3 region. One entry per CDR3 protein, called by TCRdb with MiXCR from the multiplex PCR reads. The data contain 550,000 to 800,000 distinct CDR3 sequences, about a sixth of them singletons. CDR1 and CDR2 from the germline V gene are KGHDR and SFDVKD. This CDR3 is built from 17 residues. V was clipped by 2 bases and J by 3 bases; unmatched bases: 6. This clonotype has just a few counts.

V gene TRBV24-1 combines with J gene TRBJ2-3; 11 bases line up with TRBD1. The TCR was taken from a man between 18 and 29 years old with Graves' hyperthyroidism. The sequencing sample was made of blood. CDR3 DNA sequence: TGTGCCACCAGTGATTCGGCGGGGACAGGGGGTACAGATACGCAGTATTTT. Protein product: CATSDSAGTGGTDTQYF.